Here is one T cell receptor (beta chain) with its context. This sample was taken from a study of blood T cell repertoires in COVID-19. Looking at the study overall: T cells, B-cell-depleted T cells, or PBMCs provided the cDNA or gDNA that served as material.

This CDR3 contains 14 residues. V lost 1 base to trimming and J lost 8 bases; unmatched junction nucleotides: 3. Per germline, CDR1 SEHNR and CDR2 FQNEAQ (reference sequence). The table came from immunoSEQ multiplex PCR; TCRdb's copy has only in-frame clones and leaves some out. The sample lists a few hundred thousand clones, more than 85% seen once, with around 0.86% in the top ten. The specimen sequenced was PBMCs or T cells enriched from blood (not recorded which). The sequence was obtained from a middle-aged woman who had been exposed to COVID-19. The chain has TRBV7-9 and TRBJ1-2; TRBD1 matches 11 bases. The CDR3 region is CASSLVGTGGGYTF. The CDR3 nucleotides read TGTGCCAGCAGCTTAGTAGGGACAGGGGGAGGCTACACCTTC.